This T cell receptor beta chain was observed in a study of blood T cell repertoires in COVID-19. Study in general: Collection of acute and convalescent COVID-19 samples took place in the United States, Italy and Spain.

A single count supports this clone. Germline values: CDR1 LNHNV, CDR2 YYDKDF (reference sequence). V was cut by 0 bases and J by 0 bases, with 10 bases left in between. There are 16 residues in the CDR3. Original data processing: Reference gene primer amplification gave nucleated cell count estimates. Sequencing used immunoSEQ multiplex PCR; TCRdb keeps in-frame clones, though not all of them. Clone size and the V and J calls come from that table; the DNA yielded D and trimming. The sample lists nearly 250,000 clones, around 80% occurring once. This TCR was sampled from a woman at least 80 years old with acute or convalescent COVID-19. The chain links TRBV15 to TRBJ2-3; D ambiguous. Specimen: peripheral blood. The CDR3 is CATSRDGPASTDTQYF. The DNA of the CDR3 is TGTGCCACCAGCAGAGATGGGCCAGCCAGCACAGATACGCAGTATTTT.